Below, 28 T cell receptor beta chains from the same sample are listed, as sequenced in a study of OX40 agonist ivuxolimab in advanced cancers. TCRdb's copy holds only in-frame clones and misses some; the assay was immunoSEQ multiplex PCR. The data show under 40,000 clones, more than 85% seen once. Sequences were derived from CD4+ or CD8+ T cells sorted from blood, sampled in a trial of the OX40 agonist ivuxolimab. The receptor set was obtained from an adult with an advanced solid tumor such as melanoma, head and neck, liver or kidney cancer.

The chain employs TRBV11-2 and TRBJ2-3, with D perhaps matching TRBD1 (6 bases). Germline-derived CDR1 and CDR2 are SGHAT and FQNNGV. The CDR3 runs 16 residues. V was shortened by 4 bases and J by 8 bases, with 22 bases between the two germline ends. This CDR3 reads CASSSPEGESHGTQYF. The CDR3 DNA sequence: TGTGCCAGCAGCTCCCCAGAGGGGGAGTCCCATGGTACGCAGTATTTT.

V gene TRBV7-6 combines with J gene TRBJ2-3; 8 bases agree with TRBD1. Trimming removed 5 bases from V and 5 bases from J; junction bases left unmatched: 6. The CDR3 totals 14 residues. CDR1 and CDR2 from the germline V gene are SGHVS and FNYEAQ. CDR3: CASSPQGAEDTQYF. As DNA, the CDR3 is TGTGCCAGCAGCCCGCAGGGGGCTGAAGATACGCAGTATTTT.

The chain couples TRBV4-2 to TRBJ2-7; TRBD1 or TRBD2 may be the D gene (5 bases each). The germline V gene encodes CDR1 LGHNA and CDR2 YNFKEQ. V was trimmed by 8 bases and J by 5 bases, leaving 19 bases between them. CDR3 length equals 14 residues. CDR3 bases: TGTGCCAGCCGCCCTTCGATGGGGACGAACGAGCAGTACTTC. Encoded protein: CASRPSMGTNEQYF.

V is TRBV7-2 and J is TRBJ2-7; perhaps TRBD1 as D (6 bases). This CDR3 has 14 residues. With 3 bases removed from V and 2 bases from J, the gap between germline ends came to 11 bases. From germline, CDR1 is SGHTA and CDR2 FQGNSA. The chain's CDR3 is CASSFYRDTYEQYF. The CDR3 nucleotides are TGTGCCAGCAGCTTTTACAGGGACACCTACGAGCAGTACTTC.

The V and J genes are TRBV5-1 and TRBJ1-2; D is ambiguous. This CDR3 comprises 14 residues. Trimming left V 4 bases short and J 2 bases short, with 12 bases between. The germline CDR1 and CDR2 sequences are SGHRS and YFSETQ. The CDR3 loop is CASSPGDGNYGYTF. Here the CDR3 DNA reads TGCGCCAGCAGCCCTGGAGACGGAAACTATGGCTACACCTTC.

The genes are TRBV9 and TRBJ1-2; unclear D gene. CDR1 and CDR2 (germline): SGDLS, YYNGEE. CDR3 size: 13 residues. V was clipped by 3 bases and J by 0 bases, with 6 bases between them. The CDR3 protein is CASSAPANYGYTF. CDR3 in DNA: TGTGCCAGCAGCGCTCCGGCTAACTATGGCTACACCTTC.

This rearrangement joins TRBV5-1 to TRBJ2-5; D unclear. Trimming pared 3 bases from V and 3 bases from J, leaving 12 bases between. The CDR3 contains 14 residues. Looked up from germline, CDR1 is SGHRS and CDR2 is YFSETQ. In DNA, the CDR3 is TGCGCCAGCAGCTCCCGCTGGGCTGAAGAGACCCAGTACTTC. Translating it yields CASSSRWAEETQYF.

The CDR3 coding sequence is TGTGCCAGCAGCGTCGGACGGGCTGAAGCTTTCTTT. It is translated as CASSVGRAEAFF. This chain uses TRBV5-6 with TRBJ1-1, with D unclear. This CDR3 has 12 amino acids. Germline V gives CDR1 SGHDT, CDR2 YYEEEE. V lost 4 bases and J lost 6, with 10 bases in between.

The genes are TRBV27 and TRBJ1-2; TRBD1 might be the D (6 bases). V was clipped by 5 bases and J by 4 bases, with 20 bases between them. From germline, CDR1 is MNHEY and CDR2 SMNVEV (reference sequence). The CDR3 consists of 16 residues. CDR3 in amino acids: CASSPGPLDRIYGYTF. The CDR3 coding sequence is TGTGCCAGCAGTCCCGGTCCCCTCGACAGGATCTATGGCTACACCTTC.

V usage is TRBV15 and J usage is TRBJ2-6; unclear D gene. V was clipped by 6 bases and J by 2 bases, with 17 bases between them. The CDR3 length is 17 residues. Germline assignment: CDR1 LNHNV and CDR2 YYDKDF (reference sequence). The CDR3 loop is CATRDLDIGTGANVLTF. In DNA, the CDR3 is TGTGCCACCAGGGATCTAGATATCGGTACTGGGGCCAACGTCCTGACTTTC.

This chain connects TRBV9 to TRBJ1-2; TRBD1 aligns across 7 bases. V lost 0 bases to trimming and J lost 4 bases; unmatched junction nucleotides: 6. In germline, CDR1 is SGDLS, CDR2 YYNGEE. The CDR3 consists of 15 residues. The CDR3 reads CASSVEPGGSYGYTF. The CDR3 region has the DNA TGTGCCAGCAGCGTAGAGCCAGGGGGTTCCTATGGCTACACCTTC. The variable domain in full, completed from reference TRBV9 and TRBJ1-2, reads DSGVTQTPKHLITATGQRVTLRCSPRSGDLSVYWYQQSLDQGLQFLIQYYNGEERAKGNILERFSAQQFPDLHSELNLSSLELGDSALYFCASSVEPGGSYGYTFGSGTRLTVV.

The chain has TRBV5-4 and TRBJ2-7; D is unclear. In germline, CDR1 is SGHNT, CDR2 YYREEE (reference sequence). Between the trimmed V and J ends, which lost 5 bases and 5 bases, there was a span of 8 bases. The CDR3 is made up of 11 amino acids. The CDR3 here is CASSFADEQYF. The CDR3, as DNA: TGTGCCAGCAGTTTTGCGGACGAGCAGTACTTC.

The J gene is TRBJ2-7, the V gene TRBV6-6; D may correspond to TRBD1 or TRBD2 (5 bases each). The V end lost 4 bases, the J end lost 2 bases, and 12 bases lay between the germline ends. The CDR3 runs 14 residues. Germline V gene lookup returns CDR1 MNHNY and CDR2 SVGAGI (reference sequence). The CDR3 sequence is CASSFRETAYEQYF. The CDR3 DNA sequence: TGTGCCAGCAGTTTCAGGGAGACGGCCTACGAGCAGTACTTC.

On this clone: Additional DNA sequences in this sample encode the identical CDR3. The rearrangement links TRBV5-1 to TRBJ2-3; TRBD1 aligns across 10 bases. V gave up 2 bases and J gave up 5 bases; unmatched junction bases: 2. This CDR3 has 14 residues. Germline CDR1 SGHRS, CDR2 YFSETQ. The CDR3: CASSLGQGGDTQYF. Written as DNA, the CDR3 is TGCGCCAGCAGCTTAGGACAGGGGGGAGATACGCAGTATTTT.

The table lists this clone with a count of one. This rearrangement joins TRBV9 to TRBJ1-1, with D maybe TRBD1 (5 bases). Trimming removed 3 bases from V and 1 base from J, with 10 bases in between. The CDR3 spans 14 residues. Germline V gene data show CDR1 as SGDLS and CDR2 as YYNGEE. The chain's CDR3 is CASSASGGNTEAFF. CDR3 DNA: TGTGCCAGCAGCGCATCGGGGGGGAACACTGAAGCTTTCTTT.

J is TRBJ1-1 and V is TRBV5-1, with D unresolved. The germline V gene has CDR1 SGHRS and CDR2 YFSETQ. The CDR3 has 13 amino acids. V was pared by 4 bases and J by 7 bases, with 14 bases between. The CDR3 here is CASSPNRQNEAFF. CDR3 bases: TGCGCCAGCAGCCCCAATCGGCAGAATGAAGCTTTCTTT. Together with reference TRBV5-1 and TRBJ1-1, the CDR3 gives the full variable domain: KAGVTQTPRYLIKTRGQQVTLSCSPISGHRSVSWYQQTPGQGLQFLFEYFSETQRNKGNFPGRFSGRQFSNSRSEMNVSTLELGDSALYLCASSPNRQNEAFFGQGTRLTVV.

The chain couples TRBV2 to TRBJ1-3, with D hard to call. The CDR3 runs 17 residues. CDR1 is SNHLY, CDR2 FYNNEI, per germline. The V end lost 2 bases, the J end lost 0 bases, and 14 bases lay between the germline ends. This CDR3 reads CASSEWRRQDSGNTIYF. CDR3 nucleotides: TGTGCCAGCAGTGAATGGCGGCGTCAGGACTCTGGAAACACCATATATTTT.

V usage is TRBV14 and J usage is TRBJ2-3, with D tentatively TRBD2 (7 bases). The V gene's germline CDR1 is SGHDN and CDR2 FVKESK. V lost 2 bases and J 2 bases, leaving 11 bases between the germline ends. This CDR3 region has 15 residues. The CDR3 coding sequence is TGTGCCAGCAGCCAATACCGGGGGGCCACAGATACGCAGTATTTT. This sequence encodes CASSQYRGATDTQYF. Looking up the rest from reference TRBV14 and TRBJ2-3 gives the full variable domain: EAGVTQFPSHSVIEKGQTVTLRCDPISGHDNLYWYRRVMGKEIKFLLHFVKESKQDESGMPNNRFLAERTGGTYSTLKVQPAELEDSGVYFCASSQYRGATDTQYFGPGTRLTVL.

This clone was seen only once. This chain links TRBV27 with TRBJ1-5; D gene uncertain. The V gene lost 4 bases and the J gene lost 0 bases, with 7 bases spanning the gap. This CDR3 has 14 residues. Germline V gives CDR1 MNHEY, CDR2 SMNVEV (reference sequence). The CDR3 DNA follows: TGTGCCAGCAGTTCAGGTTATAGCAATCAGCCCCAGCATTTT. This encodes CASSSGYSNQPQHF.

The genes are TRBV4-2 and TRBJ2-2; TRBD2 matches at 9 bases. Germline CDR1 LGHNA, CDR2 YNFKEQ. This CDR3 spans 15 amino acids. V lost 4 bases to trimming and J lost 5 bases; unmatched junction nucleotides: 5. This chain's CDR3 is CASSPGSGGTGELFF. The CDR3 nucleotides are TGTGCCAGCAGCCCTGGGAGCGGGGGGACCGGGGAGCTGTTTTTT.

The V call is TRBV27, the J call TRBJ2-1; D might be TRBD2 (5 bases). V was cut by 4 bases and J by 1 base, with 20 bases left in between. The germline CDR1 and CDR2 sequences are MNHEY and SMNVEV (reference sequence). CDR3 length equals 18 residues. Written as DNA, the CDR3 is TGTGCCAGCAGTTCTCCCGGGGAAATTGATGATTCCTACAATGAGCAGTTCTTC. Translating gives CASSSPGEIDDSYNEQFF.

The rearrangement joins TRBV5-8 to TRBJ1-2; D is unresolved. V lost 6 bases and J lost 4, with 13 bases in between. Germline assignment: CDR1 SGHTS and CDR2 YDEGEE. This CDR3 region has 13 residues. CDR3 in amino acids: CASTLGFSYGYTF. In DNA, the CDR3 is TGTGCCAGCACCCTAGGGTTTTCCTATGGCTACACCTTC.

The rearrangement links TRBV5-6 to TRBJ1-2; a weak D match, TRBD1 (6 bases). Trimming left V 4 bases short and J 5 bases short, with 18 bases between. The CDR3 sequence is 15 residues long. Germline V CDR1 and CDR2: SGHDT, YYEEEE. The DNA for the CDR3 is TGTGCCAGCAGCAGTATAGAGGGGGGGAATTATGGCTACACCTTC. This sequence encodes CASSSIEGGNYGYTF.

The rearrangement links TRBV5-1 to TRBJ2-2, with D hard to call. CDR1 and CDR2 (germline): SGHRS, YFSETQ. The length of the CDR3 is 13 residues. V lost 0 bases, J lost 4 bases, and 4 bases lay in between. The CDR3 region has the DNA TGCGCCAGCAGCTTGGCCGGCACCGGGGAGCTGTTTTTT. Its translation: CASSLAGTGELFF.

V usage is TRBV7-8 and J usage is TRBJ2-7, with TRBD1 matching 11 bases. Germline values: CDR1 SGHVS, CDR2 FQNEAQ. This CDR3 has 15 residues. The ends lost 1 base at V and 7 bases at J; junction bases unmatched: 6. The CDR3 sequence is CASSLDGTGGREQYF. CDR3 sequence (DNA): TGTGCCAGCAGCTTAGATGGGACAGGGGGTAGGGAGCAGTACTTC.

The chain combines TRBV21-1 with TRBJ2-3. TRBV21-1 is a known pseudogene. The CDR3 covers 15 residues. The CDR3 DNA is TGTGCCAGCAGCAAAGCACGGGCCCTCACAGATACGCAGTATTTT. It yields the protein CASSKARALTDTQYF.

V usage is TRBV18 and J usage is TRBJ1-3; D is unresolved. The V end lost 6 bases, the J end lost 1 base, and 16 bases lay between the germline ends. The CDR3 length is 16 residues. Germline-derived CDR1 and CDR2 are KGHSH and LQKENI. CDR3 sequence: CASSTEGPPSGNTIYF. The CDR3 region has the DNA TGTGCCAGCTCTACCGAAGGGCCACCGTCTGGAAACACCATATATTTT.

The V and J genes are TRBV11-2 and TRBJ2-3; a possible D gene is TRBD2 (6 bases). Germline-derived CDR1 and CDR2 are SGHAT and FQNNGV. This CDR3 is 14 amino acids long. V was cut by 5 bases and J by 0 bases, with 9 bases left in between. CDR3 amino acids: CASSAGSSTDTQYF. The CDR3, as DNA: TGTGCCAGCAGCGCGGGGTCTAGCACAGATACGCAGTATTTT.